A single sample is the source of the 8 T cell receptor beta chains below, sequenced in a study of CD8 T cells in ankylosing spondylitis. One entry per CDR3 protein results from TCRdb running MiXCR on the 5' RACE reads. The sample records about 360,000 distinct CDR3 sequences, 14% to 15% being singletons. Source material: blood, either unsorted or a sorted T cell fraction (not recorded which). The receptors here all came from a male donor with ankylosing spondylitis or in good health (not recorded which).

CDR3 nucleotide sequence: TGTGCCAGCAGCTTCCCCCGGGACCCGAGCACAGATACGCAGTATTTT. Translation gives CASSFPRDPSTDTQYF. This chain uses TRBV9 with TRBJ2-3; possibly TRBD1 or TRBD2 for D (5 bases each). V lost 4 bases and J lost 0, with 15 bases in between. The CDR3 has 16 amino acids. Germline assignment: CDR1 SGDLS and CDR2 YYNGEE.

This chain connects TRBV2 to TRBJ1-5; D call uncertain. Germline CDR1 reads SNHLY; CDR2 reads FYNNEI. The CDR3 consists of 14 residues. V lost 2 bases and J 0 bases, leaving 5 bases between the germline ends. CDR3 DNA sequence: TGTGCCAGCAGTGAAACTAATAGCAATCAGCCCCAGCATTTT. Translated: CASSETNSNQPQHF.

In its sample, this clonotype was seen many times. This rearrangement joins TRBV10-3 to TRBJ2-5; D call uncertain. V was cut by 2 bases and J by 4 bases, with 2 bases left in between. The length of the CDR3 is 11 residues. Germline assignment: CDR1 ENHRY and CDR2 SYGVKD. CDR3 region: CAISERETQYF. The CDR3 coding sequence is TGTGCCATCAGTGAGAGAGAGACCCAGTACTTC.

Only a few counts were recorded for this clonotype. This chain links TRBV29-1 with TRBJ1-1; D is unresolved. Germline V gene lookup returns CDR1 SQVTM and CDR2 ANQGSEA. The CDR3 has 12 amino acids. The V gene lost 8 bases and the J gene lost 0 bases, with 10 bases spanning the gap. CDR3 loop: CSFSFLNTEAFF. Written as DNA, the CDR3 is TGCAGCTTCTCCTTCTTGAACACTGAAGCTTTCTTT.

This clonotype was counted between two and nine times. This sequence joins TRBV20-1 and TRBJ2-5; 8 bases map to TRBD2. Germline loops: CDR1 DFQATT, CDR2 SNEGSKA (reference sequence). With 1 base clipped from V and 5 bases from J, the junction kept 3 bases outside the gene matches. The CDR3 is 13 residues long. As DNA, the CDR3 is TGCAGTGCTAGAGCGGGGGGGCTGGAGACCCAGTACTTC. Protein: CSARAGGLETQYF.

This chain joins TRBV18 and TRBJ2-7; 10 positions match TRBD1. This CDR3 has 15 residues. The germline CDR1 and CDR2 sequences are KGHSH and LQKENI. The V and J ends lost 6 bases and 5 bases, in that order; junction bases with no gene match: 10. CDR3 sequence: CASSLLPGTGDEQYF. As DNA, the CDR3 is TGTGCCAGCTCTCTCCTGCCCGGGACAGGGGACGAGCAGTACTTC.

In nucleotides, the CDR3 is TGTGCCAGTAGCATCCGGGACAGGACCTACGAGCAGTACTTC. Translated, it gives CASSIRDRTYEQYF. J is TRBJ2-7 and V is TRBV19; TRBD1 aligns across 8 bases. This CDR3 spans 14 amino acids. After removal of 6 bases from V and 2 bases from J, the junction contained 6 bases not matched to a gene. Germline CDR1 LNHDA, CDR2 SQIVND (reference sequence).

This clonotype was detected a few times. The V and J genes are TRBV7-6 and TRBJ2-4; 7 nucleotides match TRBD1. This CDR3 is 15 amino acids long. Germline loops: CDR1 SGHVS, CDR2 FNYEAQ. V lost 5 bases to trimming and J lost 9 bases; unmatched junction nucleotides: 13. CDR3 nucleotides: TGTGCCAGCAGCCCCAATACAGGGGCCCAGGGCATTCAGTACTTC. It encodes CASSPNTGAQGIQYF.